The 5 T cell receptor beta chains listed next were all sequenced from one sample in a study of cytotoxic CD8 clonotypes in ibrutinib-treated CLL. Using immunoSEQ multiplex PCR, the repertoire was profiled, and TCRdb retains in-frame clones only, with some absent. This table has 150,000 or so clones, about 80% appearing once. The sample in question was PBMCs, obtained after 12 months of ibrutinib treatment. The receptor set was obtained from a human donor with chronic lymphocytic leukemia.

This clone appeared a few times. V gene TRBV7-9 combines with J gene TRBJ1-6; 7 nucleotides align to TRBD1. Germline lookup yields CDR1 SEHNR and CDR2 FQNEAQ (reference sequence). The V gene end was trimmed by 7 bases and the J gene end by 8 bases; junction bases not matched to a gene: 8. The CDR3 spans 14 residues. CDR3 sequence reads: CASNPGTAHSPLHF. CDR3 nucleotide sequence: TGTGCCAGCAACCCCGGGACAGCGCATTCACCCCTCCACTTT.

The chain links TRBV5-1 to TRBJ1-1, with D hard to call. Germline loops: CDR1 SGHRS, CDR2 YFSETQ. The CDR3 length is 16 residues. V was trimmed by 3 bases and J by 1 base, leaving 16 bases between them. The CDR3 sequence: CASSSEGVSRNTEAFF. CDR3 DNA sequence: TGCGCCAGCAGCTCGGAGGGAGTTAGTAGGAACACTGAAGCTTTCTTT.

The chain links TRBV30 to TRBJ1-6; D perhaps matches TRBD1 (5 bases). CDR3 length equals 14 residues. From germline, CDR1 is GTSNPN and CDR2 SVGIG (reference sequence). Trimming removed 0 bases at V and 7 bases at J, with 10 bases between. CDR3 sequence (DNA): TGTGCCTGGAGTGTAGCTGGGGGAAATTCACCCCTCCACTTT. Protein sequence: CAWSVAGGNSPLHF.

This sequence joins TRBV27 and TRBJ2-7; D is uncertain. Per germline, CDR1 MNHEY and CDR2 SMNVEV (reference sequence). The V gene lost 4 bases and the J gene lost 3 bases, with 13 bases spanning the gap. The CDR3 has 14 amino acids. DNA for the CDR3: TGTGCCAGCAGTTGGACGGGCAGAAACTACGAGCAGTACTTC. Translating it yields CASSWTGRNYEQYF.

The genes are TRBV10-3 and TRBJ1-2, with TRBD1 as a possible D gene (6 bases). The germline V gene encodes CDR1 ENHRY and CDR2 SYGVKD. Deletions cut 6 bases from V and 4 bases from J, with 15 bases between. The CDR3 is made up of 14 amino acids. The CDR3 DNA reads TGTGCCATCAGAGTCAGGGGAGGTAGCTATGGCTACACCTTC. Amino acid sequence: CAIRVRGGSYGYTF.